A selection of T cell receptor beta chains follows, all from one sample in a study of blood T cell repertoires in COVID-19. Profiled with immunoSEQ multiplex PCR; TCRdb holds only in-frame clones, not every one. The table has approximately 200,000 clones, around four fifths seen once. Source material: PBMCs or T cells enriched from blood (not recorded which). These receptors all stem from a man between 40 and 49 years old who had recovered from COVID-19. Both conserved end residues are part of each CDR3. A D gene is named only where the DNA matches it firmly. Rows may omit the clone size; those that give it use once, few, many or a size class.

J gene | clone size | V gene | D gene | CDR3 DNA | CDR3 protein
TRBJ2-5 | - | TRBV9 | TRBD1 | TGTGCCAGCAGCCCTTCAGGACAGGGACAAGAGACCCAGTACTTC | CASSPSGQGQETQYF
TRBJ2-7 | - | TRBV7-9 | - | TGTGCCAGCAGCTTAGGAGAGACAGAATCCTACGAGCAGTACTTC | CASSLGETESYEQYF
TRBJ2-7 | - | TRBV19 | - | TGTGCCACCGGTTACCCTCTAGGGCAGTACTTC | CATGYPLGQYF
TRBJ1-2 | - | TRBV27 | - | TGTGCCAGCAGTATACGCCGGGTGAACTATGGCTACACCTTC | CASSIRRVNYGYTF
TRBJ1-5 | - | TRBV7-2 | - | TGTGCCAGCAGCTTCGGCGGGTTTCAGCCCCAGCATTTT | CASSFGGFQPQHF
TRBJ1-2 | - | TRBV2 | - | TGTGCCAGCAGTGAGGGGAGGCAGGGTGGCTACACCTTC | CASSEGRQGGYTF
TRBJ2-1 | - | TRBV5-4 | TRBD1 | TGTGCCAGCAGCCCGCGACAGGGTCTCTACAATGAGCAGTTCTTC | CASSPRQGLYNEQFF
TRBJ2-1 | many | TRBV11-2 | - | TGTGCCAGCAGCTCACAGGGTACCTACAATGAGCAGTTCTTC | CASSSQGTYNEQFF
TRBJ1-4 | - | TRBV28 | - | TGTGCCAGCAGTTTTTGGGGAGGAGGGGAAGGGGAAAAACTGTTTTTT | CASSFWGGGEGEKLFF
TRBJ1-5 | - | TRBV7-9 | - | TGTGCCAGCAGGGGGGAGGCCGGCCAGCCCCAGCATTTT | CASRGEAGQPQHF
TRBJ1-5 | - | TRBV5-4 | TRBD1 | TGTGCCAGCAGCCCCGGGACAGAGTCACATCAGCCCCAGCATTTT | CASSPGTESHQPQHF
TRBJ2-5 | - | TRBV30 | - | TGTGCCTGGAGTGTCGAGAGATCAGAGACCCAGTACTTC | CAWSVERSETQYF
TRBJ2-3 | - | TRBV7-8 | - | TGTGCCAGCAGCCCCCAAACAGATACGCAGTATTTT | CASSPQTDTQYF
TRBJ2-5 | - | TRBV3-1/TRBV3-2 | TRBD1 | TGTGCCAGCAGCCGGACAGGGGCCAGGACCCAGTACTTC | CASSRTGARTQYF
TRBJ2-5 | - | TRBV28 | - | TGTGCCAGCAGCCCGACAGGTCGGGAAGAGACCCAGTACTTC | CASSPTGREETQYF
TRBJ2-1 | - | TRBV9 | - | TGTGCCAGCAGCCCCCTGAATGAGCAGTTCTTC | CASSPLNEQFF
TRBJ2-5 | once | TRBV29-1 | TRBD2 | TGCAGCGTTGAAGGGGCCCCTAGCGGGAGGGGCAGTTCGACCCAGTACTTC | CSVEGAPSGRGSSTQYF
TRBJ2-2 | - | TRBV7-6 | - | TGTGCCAGCAGCTTAGGGACAAGTAACACCGGGGAGCTGTTTTTT | CASSLGTSNTGELFF
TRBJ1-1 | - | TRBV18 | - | TGTGCCAGCTCACCGGAACCTCGGGTGAACACTGAAGCTTTCTTT | CASSPEPRVNTEAFF
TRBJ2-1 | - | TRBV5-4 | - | TGTGCCAGCAGCTTGGGGAGTGGAGATGAGCAGTTCTTC | CASSLGSGDEQFF
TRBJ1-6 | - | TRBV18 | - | TGTGCCAGCTCACCACAGCAGCGGATTCGCGAAAATTCACCCCTCCACTTT | CASSPQQRIRENSPLHF
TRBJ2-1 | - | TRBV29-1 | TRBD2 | TGCAGCGTTGACGCCACTAGCGGGACGGTCCATGAGCAGTTCTTC | CSVDATSGTVHEQFF
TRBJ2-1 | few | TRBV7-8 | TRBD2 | TGTGCCAGCAGCTTAGGACTAGCGGGAGAAGTAACCTACAATGAGCAGTTCTTC | CASSLGLAGEVTYNEQFF
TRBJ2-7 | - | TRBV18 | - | TGTGCCAGCTCACAACGTGTAGGTGACAGCCACTACGAGCAGTACTTC | CASSQRVGDSHYEQYF
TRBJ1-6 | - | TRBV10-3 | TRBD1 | TGTGCCATCCACACCGGACAGGGGAATTCACCCCTCCACTTT | CAIHTGQGNSPLHF
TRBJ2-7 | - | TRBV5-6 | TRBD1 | TGTGCCAGCAACCCATCACCAGGGACAGCGTCCTACGAGCAGTACTTC | CASNPSPGTASYEQYF
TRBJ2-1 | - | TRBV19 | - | TGTGCCAGTAGTATAAGGGTAGCGAGGGGGGGCGGACACAATGAGCAGTTCTTC | CASSIRVARGGGHNEQFF
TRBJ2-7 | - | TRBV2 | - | TGTGCCAGCAGCCGGGACATCGTTACCCTCTTCGAGCAGTACTTC | CASSRDIVTLFEQYF
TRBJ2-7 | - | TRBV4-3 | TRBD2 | TGCGCCAGCAGCCAAGAACCTAGCGGGAGGGCCGTTTACGAGCAGTACTTC | CASSQEPSGRAVYEQYF
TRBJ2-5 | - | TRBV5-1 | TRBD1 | TGCGCCAGCAGCGCGGACAGGGTGGAGACCCAGTACTTC | CASSADRVETQYF
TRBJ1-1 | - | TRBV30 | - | TGTGCCTGGTCCAGGAACACTGAAGCTTTCTTT | CAWSRNTEAFF
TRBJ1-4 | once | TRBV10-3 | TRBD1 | TGTGCCATCAGTGAGGGACAGGGGAAAGAAAAACTGTTTTTT | CAISEGQGKEKLFF
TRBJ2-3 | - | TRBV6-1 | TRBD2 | TGTGCCAGCAGTGAACGGCTAGCGGCAACAGATACGCAGTATTTT | CASSERLAATDTQYF
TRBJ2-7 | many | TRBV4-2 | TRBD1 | TGTGCCAGCAGCCAGGGACAGGGAACCTACGAGCAGTACTTC | CASSQGQGTYEQYF
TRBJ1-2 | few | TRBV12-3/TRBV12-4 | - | TGTGCCAGCAGTCCCTGGCAGGGTGGAGGCTACACCTTC | CASSPWQGGGYTF
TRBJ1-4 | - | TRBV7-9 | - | TGTGCCAGCAGCTTAGACAGGGTGTTAACTAATGAAAAACTGTTTTTT | CASSLDRVLTNEKLFF
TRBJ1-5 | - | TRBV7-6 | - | TGTGCCAGCAGCCCCTTCGGGTTTAGCAATCAGCCCCAGCATTTT | CASSPFGFSNQPQHF
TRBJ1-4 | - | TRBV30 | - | TGTGCCTGGAGTGGGAGGGCAGGAGAAAAACTGTTTTTT | CAWSGRAGEKLFF
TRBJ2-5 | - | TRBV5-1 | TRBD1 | TGCGCCAGCAGCGCGAGATCTGGGACAGGGAGGGAGACCCAGTACTTC | CASSARSGTGRETQYF
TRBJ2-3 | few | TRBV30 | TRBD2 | TGTGCCGGGAGTTCCGGGACTAGCGGGGTTGATACGCAGTATTTT | CAGSSGTSGVDTQYF
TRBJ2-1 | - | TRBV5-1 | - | TGCGCCAGCAGCCCCGGGAGCATCTACAATGAGCAGTTCTTC | CASSPGSIYNEQFF
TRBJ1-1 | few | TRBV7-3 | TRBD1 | TGTGCCAGCAGCACATACAGGGGCACTGAAGCTTTCTTT | CASSTYRGTEAFF
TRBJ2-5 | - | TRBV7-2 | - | TGTGCCAGCAGCTTAGCCACAGCATCGGAAGTAGAGGAGACCCAGTACTTC | CASSLATASEVEETQYF
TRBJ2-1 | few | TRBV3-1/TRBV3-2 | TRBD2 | TGTGCCAGCAGCCAGTTAGCGGGAGGCGACTACAATGAGCAGTTCTTC | CASSQLAGGDYNEQFF
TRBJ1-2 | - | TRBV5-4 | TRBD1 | TGTGCCAGCAGCGTATCTTGGACAGGGGGTAACTATGGCTACACCTTC | CASSVSWTGGNYGYTF
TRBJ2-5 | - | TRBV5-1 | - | TGCGCCAGCAGCTTGATACGTGGGGGGAGAGCTCCAGAGACCCAGTACTTC | CASSLIRGGRAPETQYF
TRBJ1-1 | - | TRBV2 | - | TGTGCCGGACTGATTCAAGCTTTCTTT | CAGLIQAFF
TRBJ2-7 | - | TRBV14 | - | TGTGCCAGCAGCCAAGTCGGGCAGGGGAACGAGCAGTACTTC | CASSQVGQGNEQYF
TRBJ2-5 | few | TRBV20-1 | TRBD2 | TGCAGTGCTAGTCCGTGGGAGGGCCAAGAGACCCAGTACTTC | CSASPWEGQETQYF
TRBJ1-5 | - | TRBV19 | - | TGTGCCAGTCGAGTCCAGGTCAATCAGCCCCAGCATTTT | CASRVQVNQPQHF
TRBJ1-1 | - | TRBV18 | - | TGTGCCAGCTCACCCTCACAGAGCCCGAACACTGAAGCTTTCTTT | CASSPSQSPNTEAFF